The sequence of this TCR beta chain was determined in a study of T cell repertoires in aging, cancer and after chemotherapy. Turning to the study itself: Six age groups, ranging from 30 or younger to 70 or older, included the donors. Repeat sampling of healthy donors over several months to years showed clear clonal overlap. Study observations and caveats: In healthy donors, age-related TCR diversity loss mainly reflected lost richness.

This clonotype was observed a handful of times. Antigen: not known. Looked up from germline, CDR1 is MNHEY and CDR2 is SMNVEV (reference sequence). The CDR3 spans 15 residues. V lost 0 bases to trimming and J lost 9 bases; unmatched junction nucleotides: 5. TCR beta rearrangements were amplified from peripheral blood genomic DNA. A mixed TRB-A/B primer pool amplified rearranged TRB by multiplex touch-down PCR. MiXCR was run by TCRdb on the multiplex PCR reads, yielding one entry per CDR3 protein. Of 10,000 to 13,000 distinct CDR3 sequences listed, around 30% were seen once; the top ten hold more than 3%.

The genes are TRBV27 and TRBJ1-6; 7 positions agree with TRBD1. The sequenced sample was blood. This sequence originates from a human donor in good health. The DNA for the CDR3 is TGTGCCAGCAGTTTATCCACAGGGGCAGCTTCACCCCTCCACTTT. It encodes CASSLSTGAASPLHF.